This T cell receptor beta chain derives from a study of T cell responses to AZD1222 COVID-19 vaccine. The CDR3 runs 17 residues. Trimming shortened V by 1 base and J by 8 bases, and 18 bases separated the two germline ends. In germline, CDR1 is MGHRA, CDR2 YSYEKL. Here immunoSEQ multiplex PCR was the method, and the copy in TCRdb shows in-frame clones only, minus some. The sample lists tens of thousands of clones; roughly 90% were seen once. This chain joins TRBV4-1 and TRBJ1-6, with D possibly TRBD1 on 6 matching bases. The sequencing here drew on peripheral blood, taken 28 days after the second AZD1222 dose. The TCR comes from an adult who received the AZD1222 COVID-19 vaccine. The DNA of the CDR3 is TGCGCCAGCAGCCAAGTTGATTTGGGGCAGGGGCATTCACCCCTCCACTTT. Translating gives CASSQVDLGQGHSPLHF.